This is a list of T cell receptor beta chains from one sample in a study of CD8+ T cells in alopecia areata. Libraries were prepared by immunoSEQ multiplex PCR; TCRdb keeps only in-frame clonotypes and omits some of them. The sample yields some 110,000 clones, 55% to 70% seen once. The specimen was CD4+ T cells sorted from blood. Receptors were obtained from a human donor in good health. Both conserved end residues are part of each CDR3.

v_call cdr3_aa
TRBV11-2 CASSLAPDSEAFF
TRBV27 CASKRANTDTQYF
TRBV29-1 CSGQGPEKLFF
TRBV5-6 CASSSRLYEQYF
TRBV30 CAWSVGAYGYTF
TRBV30 CAWEGVGEQYF
TRBV6-5 CASSSHPSVTYEQYF
TRBV4-2 CASSQDEAGGSYNEQFF
TRBV19 CASSIGRDGTEAFF
TRBV4-1 CASSQDGGGGTDTQYF
TRBV14 CASSQIGPDTQYF
TRBV2 CASSATGGGELFF
TRBV30 CASVARRLSGNTIYF
TRBV10-2 CASRGRAADTQYF
TRBV7-8 CASSLAPEQETQYF
TRBV29-1 CSVDNGTPNTEAFF
TRBV5-1 CASSPSGRGDSPLHF
TRBV5-6 CASSSGQGLVRTEAFF
TRBV6-5 CASSGRATDTQYF
TRBV2 CASSERRNNQPQHF
TRBV30 CAWRTRGGGKYGYTF
TRBV6-5 CASKEGRSTDTQYF
TRBV29-1 CSVEGRQGLGETQYF
TRBV29-1 CTVQEGSGNTIYF
TRBV29-1 CSAGGKTGTAFF
TRBV2 CASSRQGVDTGELFF
TRBV4-1 CASSQVGRQRSTSYEQYF
TRBV10-3 CAISGERNQPQHF
TRBV30 CAWSVQGGQPQHF
TRBV29-1 CSVQNTGELFF
TRBV6-1 CASTSGATNTEAFF